This T cell receptor beta chain was profiled in a study of identical twins' blood T cells. This CDR3 region has 13 residues. V shed 3 bases and J shed 6 bases, with 12 bases lying between them. Germline V lookup: CDR1 DFQATT, CDR2 SNEGSKA (reference sequence). This clonotype was seen a handful of times. Its specificity is not known. TCRdb redid the calling of the 5' RACE reads with MiXCR, one entry per CDR3 protein. This sample carries about 370,000 distinct CDR3 sequences, over 25% of them seen once, and the ten largest clones take 6.1%. Donors were six healthy women in three monozygous twin pairs. The study, taken as a whole, reports: Even for out-of-frame TCRbeta, twins reportedly shared V gene usage much more than unrelated donors.

The TCR was taken from a woman between 18 and 49 years old in good health. V and J are TRBV20-1 and TRBJ1-5; D unclear. The source material was PBMCs. The CDR3 DNA reads TGCAGTGCTAGTAGAGAGAAGGGTCAGCCCCAGCATTTT. Protein: CSASREKGQPQHF.